Listed here are 30 T cell receptor beta chains from one sample, sequenced in a study of T cell responses to AZD1222 COVID-19 vaccine. Some clones are missing from TCRdb's copy, which holds only in-frame ones; the method was immunoSEQ multiplex PCR. This sample has some 150,000 clones, with 90% found just once. Specimen: peripheral blood, collected on day 0 of AZD1222 vaccination. The receptors originated from an adult in good health.

The V call is TRBV5-1, the J call TRBJ2-3; D is undetermined. The CDR3 spans 12 residues. V lost 1 base and J lost 6, with 6 bases in between. Germline lookup yields CDR1 SGHRS and CDR2 YFSETQ. CDR3 nucleotide sequence: TGCGCCAGCAGCTTGTCATTTGATACGCAGTATTTT. This sequence encodes CASSLSFDTQYF.

The chain recombines TRBV5-1 with TRBJ2-2; D unclear. The CDR3 is made up of 16 amino acids. Trimming removed 4 bases at V and 1 base at J, with 14 bases between. The germline CDR1 and CDR2 sequences are SGHRS and YFSETQ. CDR3 sequence: CASSLYSLGNTGELFF. The CDR3 DNA is TGCGCCAGCAGCCTGTACAGCCTAGGGAACACCGGGGAGCTGTTTTTT. Full variable domain (rest looked up from reference TRBV5-1 and TRBJ2-2): KAGVTQTPRYLIKTRGQQVTLSCSPISGHRSVSWYQQTPGQGLQFLFEYFSETQRNKGNFPGRFSGRQFSNSRSEMNVSTLELGDSALYLCASSLYSLGNTGELFFGEGSRLTVL.

The chain carries TRBV7-9 and TRBJ1-2; 9 bases align to TRBD1. V lost 5 bases to trimming and J lost 7 bases; unmatched junction nucleotides: 5. CDR1 is SEHNR, CDR2 FQNEAQ, per germline (reference sequence). There are 13 residues in the CDR3. CDR3 sequence (DNA): TGTGCCAGCAGCCCAGGGACAGGGCTTGGCTACACCTTC. Translated: CASSPGTGLGYTF.

The chain carries TRBV7-9 and TRBJ2-1; D gene ambiguous. V was shortened by 3 bases and J by 1 base, with 7 bases between the two germline ends. In germline, CDR1 is SEHNR, CDR2 FQNEAQ (reference sequence). This CDR3 contains 14 residues. CDR3 residues: CASSLVRSYNEQFF. The CDR3 coding sequence is TGTGCCAGCAGCTTGGTTAGGTCCTACAATGAGCAGTTCTTC.

Here the CDR3 DNA reads TGCGCCAGCAGCCATGGGACAGGGGTTAACTATGGCTACACCTTC. Translating it yields CASSHGTGVNYGYTF. The rearrangement joins TRBV4-1 to TRBJ1-2; TRBD1 agrees at 10 bases. The length of the CDR3 is 15 residues. The V gene end was trimmed by 3 bases and the J gene end by 1 base; junction bases not matched to a gene: 2. The germline gives CDR1 MGHRA, CDR2 YSYEKL.

The V and J genes are TRBV12-3 or TRBV12-4 and TRBJ2-3; D gene ambiguous. The CDR3 covers 12 residues. V was trimmed by 5 bases and J by 3 bases, leaving 6 bases between them. The CDR3 DNA is TGTGCCAGCAGTCCCTATACAGATACGCAGTATTTT. It is translated as CASSPYTDTQYF.

This rearrangement joins TRBV3-1 (or the pseudogene TRBV3-2) to TRBJ1-5, with 7 bases that match TRBD1. V lost 8 bases, J lost 2 bases, and 3 bases stayed unmatched. The CDR3 consists of 13 residues. The germline V gene encodes CDR1 LGHDT and CDR2 YNNKEL (reference sequence). CDR3 sequence: CASGGTGNQPQHF. The CDR3 DNA reads as TGTGCCAGCGGAGGGACAGGCAATCAGCCCCAGCATTTT.

V and J are TRBV2 and TRBJ2-5; possible D gene TRBD1, 6 bases. The CDR3 is made up of 12 amino acids. Germline V gene data show CDR1 as SNHLY and CDR2 as FYNNEI. DNA of the CDR3: TGTGCGGCCAGGGGAGAGCGAGAGACCCAGTACTTC. It translates to CAARGERETQYF.

This clone turned up a few times. V and J are TRBV28 and TRBJ2-7; the D gene is possibly TRBD1 (5 bases). Germline assignment: CDR1 MDHEN and CDR2 SYDVKM. Trimming stripped 6 bases from V and 2 bases from J, with 14 bases between. The CDR3 spans 14 residues. The CDR3 DNA follows: TGTGCCAGCAGGAGACAGAGGAAAACCTACGAGCAGTACTTC. Translating it yields CASRRQRKTYEQYF.

The chain is built from TRBV2 and TRBJ2-1; D unclear. The V end lost 4 bases, the J end lost 9 bases, and 10 bases lay between the germline ends. Germline CDR1 reads SNHLY; CDR2 reads FYNNEI. This CDR3 spans 12 amino acids. The CDR3 DNA reads TGTGCCAGCAGTGTGGAATTTTTTGAGCAGTTCTTC. It translates to CASSVEFFEQFF.

The chain uses TRBV6-5 and TRBJ1-5, with TRBD1 as a possible D gene (6 bases). With 8 bases removed from V and 3 bases from J, the gap between germline ends came to 8 bases. Looked up from germline, CDR1 is MNHEY and CDR2 is SVGAGI. The CDR3 covers 12 residues. The CDR3 DNA reads as TGTGCCAGCGGACAGTTCAATCAGCCCCAGCATTTT. It translates to CASGQFNQPQHF.

V is TRBV6-5 and J is TRBJ1-3, with D maybe TRBD1 (5 bases). V lost 6 bases and J lost 2, with 14 bases in between. The CDR3 sequence is 15 residues long. Germline values: CDR1 MNHEY, CDR2 SVGAGI. The CDR3 region is CASRADRLTGNTIYF. CDR3 sequence (DNA): TGTGCCAGCAGGGCCGACAGACTCACTGGAAACACCATATATTTT.

This clone was observed a handful of times. V gene TRBV7-9 combines with J gene TRBJ2-1; no reliable D call. The CDR3 has 14 amino acids. Germline-derived CDR1 and CDR2 are SEHNR and FQNEAQ (reference sequence). Trimming removed 1 base from V and 4 bases from J, with 8 bases in between. CDR3 region: CASSLVYKYNEQFF. The CDR3 DNA reads TGTGCCAGCAGCTTAGTTTACAAATACAATGAGCAGTTCTTC.

This clone was recorded only once. J is TRBJ2-7 and V is TRBV25-1; 8 bases match TRBD1. CDR3 size: 14 residues. Trimming at V came to 5 bases and at J to 1 base, leaving 4 bases not matched to a gene. Looked up from germline, CDR1 is MGHDK and CDR2 is SYGVNS. The CDR3 protein is CASSNRDRSYEQYF. CDR3 DNA sequence: TGTGCCAGCAGTAACCGGGACAGGTCCTACGAGCAGTACTTC.

This chain uses TRBV27 with TRBJ2-6; weak D call: TRBD2 (5 bases). The CDR3 loop spans 19 amino acids. Trimming took 1 base from V and 0 from J, leaving 16 bases between them. Germline assignment: CDR1 MNHEY and CDR2 SMNVEV (reference sequence). The CDR3 DNA is TGTGCCAGCAGTTTATATACAGTCGAGGGCTACTCTGGGGCCAACGTCCTGACTTTC. Its protein is CASSLYTVEGYSGANVLTF.

A single count supports this clone. V gene TRBV5-1 combines with J gene TRBJ2-5; D ambiguous. The CDR3 loop spans 11 amino acids. Germline CDR1 is SGHRS and CDR2 is YFSETQ. V lost 7 bases and J 1 base, leaving 5 bases between the germline ends. CDR3 nucleotides: TGCGCCAGCCGGGCCCAAGAGACCCAGTACTTC. Encoded protein: CASRAQETQYF.

V usage is TRBV19 and J usage is TRBJ1-5; no firm D call. CDR3 length equals 15 residues. The V end lost 1 base, the J end lost 9 bases, and 16 bases lay between the germline ends. The V gene's germline CDR1 is LNHDA and CDR2 SQIVND (reference sequence). CDR3 protein: CASSIAGNGVAPQHF. In DNA, the CDR3 is TGTGCCAGTAGTATAGCCGGAAATGGGGTTGCGCCCCAGCATTTT.

A single count supports this clone. The V and J genes are TRBV4-3 and TRBJ2-5, with TRBD1 as a possible D gene (5 bases). Trimming pared 0 bases from V and 7 bases from J, leaving 18 bases between. Looked up from germline, CDR1 is LGHNA and CDR2 is YSLEER. The CDR3 has 16 residues. CDR3 bases: TGCGCCAGCAGCCAAGATTCAGGGTTGGTCTTGGGGACCCAGTACTTC. Protein: CASSQDSGLVLGTQYF.

The V call is TRBV4-3, the J call TRBJ2-7; 7 positions agree with TRBD1. V was clipped by 4 bases and J by 3 bases; unmatched bases: 9. This CDR3 region has 15 residues. CDR1 and CDR2 from the germline V gene are LGHNA and YSLEER. The CDR3 DNA reads TGCGCCAGCAGCCTCGCGACGACAGGGAACTACGAGCAGTACTTC. Encoded protein: CASSLATTGNYEQYF.

This chain uses TRBV11-1 with TRBJ1-4, with D possibly being TRBD1 (5 bases). V was clipped by 3 bases and J by 0 bases, with 8 bases between them. Germline CDR1 SGHAT, CDR2 FQDESV (reference sequence). The CDR3 runs 15 residues. The CDR3, as DNA: TGTGCCAGCAGCTTTACAGGTGCAACTAATGAAAAACTGTTTTTT. Its translation: CASSFTGATNEKLFF.

This clone was found once. The chain joins TRBV20-1 to TRBJ2-7; possible D gene TRBD2, 6 bases. Germline V CDR1 and CDR2: DFQATT, SNEGSKA (reference sequence). V shed 3 bases and J shed 4 bases, with 13 bases lying between them. The length of the CDR3 is 13 residues. The DNA for the CDR3 is TGCAGTGCTAGTCCGGGGGACGGGTACGAGCAGTACTTC. Its translation: CSASPGDGYEQYF.

The chain's CDR3 is CASKPSGLDYEQYF. DNA of the CDR3: TGTGCCAGCAAGCCCTCTGGACTCGACTACGAGCAGTACTTC. The chain couples TRBV5-4 to TRBJ2-7; D may be TRBD2 (5 bases). Trimming took 6 bases from V and 3 from J, leaving 16 bases between them. Germline CDR1 and CDR2: SGHNT and YYREEE (reference sequence). The CDR3 is 14 residues long.

This rearrangement joins TRBV25-1 to TRBJ2-7; 11 nucleotides align to TRBD2. Germline-derived CDR1 and CDR2 are MGHDK and SYGVNS. The CDR3 runs to 14 residues. The V and J ends lost 5 bases and 6 bases, in that order; junction bases with no gene match: 6. CDR3 protein: CASSSTSGSFEQYF. Here the CDR3 DNA reads TGTGCCAGCAGTTCTACTAGCGGGAGCTTCGAGCAGTACTTC.

This clone was counted a few times. V is TRBV6-2 or TRBV6-3 and J is TRBJ2-5, with TRBD1 identical over 8 bases. Unmatched junction bases numbered 11, after V lost 6 bases and J lost 5 bases. Germline CDR1 and CDR2: MNHEY and SVGEGT. This CDR3 has 15 residues. CDR3: CASSPYTGGAETQYF. As DNA, the CDR3 is TGTGCCAGCAGCCCATACACAGGGGGAGCGGAGACCCAGTACTTC.

This clone was picked up a small number of times. The CDR3, as DNA: TGTGCCTGGAAGAATGGAAGGACAGGAACCTCTAACACCTTC. Translating gives CAWKNGRTGTSNTF. The chain links TRBV30 to TRBJ1-2; 7 bases are shared with TRBD1. The CDR3 sequence is 14 residues long. V lost 4 bases and J lost 12; bases outside the gene matches: 17. Germline lookup yields CDR1 GTSNPN and CDR2 SVGIG (reference sequence).

This chain links TRBV4-3 with TRBJ2-1, with a possible D match to TRBD2 (5 bases). This CDR3 contains 15 residues. With 0 bases removed from V and 2 bases from J, the gap between germline ends came to 8 bases. Germline loops: CDR1 LGHNA, CDR2 YSLEER. The CDR3 DNA is TGCGCCAGCAGCCAAGAGGGAGACCCCTACAATGAGCAGTTCTTC. Translation gives CASSQEGDPYNEQFF.

The rearrangement links TRBV27 to TRBJ1-5; 7 nucleotides agree with TRBD1. Germline CDR1 MNHEY, CDR2 SMNVEV (reference sequence). V was clipped by 6 bases and J by 14 bases; unmatched bases: 19. This CDR3 has 15 residues. CDR3 nucleotides: TGTGCCAGCAGACATGCGGGGACAGCGACCCAATGGGAGCATTTT. Translating it yields CASRHAGTATQWEHF.

The V and J genes are TRBV28 and TRBJ1-4, with D hard to call. Between the trimmed V and J ends, which lost 10 bases and 8 bases, there was a span of 14 bases. The CDR3 consists of 12 residues. Germline CDR1 reads MDHEN; CDR2 reads SYDVKM. CDR3 DNA: TGTGCCACCTGCCGGGAACAAGAAAAACTGTTTTTT. It is translated as CATCREQEKLFF.

The rearrangement uses TRBV10-3 and TRBJ1-3; the D is unclear. V was trimmed by 6 bases and J by 0 bases, leaving 9 bases between them. This CDR3 comprises 14 residues. Germline CDR1 is ENHRY and CDR2 is SYGVKD. The CDR3 DNA follows: TGTGCCATCAGCGGACCCAGCTCTGGAAACACCATATATTTT. It is translated as CAISGPSSGNTIYF.

The table lists this clone with a count of one. The rearrangement uses TRBV19 and TRBJ2-3; 10 bases map to TRBD2. With 4 bases clipped from V and 3 bases from J, the junction kept 7 bases outside the gene matches. The CDR3 runs 16 residues. Germline CDR1 and CDR2: LNHDA and SQIVND (reference sequence). The CDR3 coding sequence is TGTGCCAGTAGTACGCTAGCGGGAGTGGGTACAGATACGCAGTATTTT. It yields the protein CASSTLAGVGTDTQYF.